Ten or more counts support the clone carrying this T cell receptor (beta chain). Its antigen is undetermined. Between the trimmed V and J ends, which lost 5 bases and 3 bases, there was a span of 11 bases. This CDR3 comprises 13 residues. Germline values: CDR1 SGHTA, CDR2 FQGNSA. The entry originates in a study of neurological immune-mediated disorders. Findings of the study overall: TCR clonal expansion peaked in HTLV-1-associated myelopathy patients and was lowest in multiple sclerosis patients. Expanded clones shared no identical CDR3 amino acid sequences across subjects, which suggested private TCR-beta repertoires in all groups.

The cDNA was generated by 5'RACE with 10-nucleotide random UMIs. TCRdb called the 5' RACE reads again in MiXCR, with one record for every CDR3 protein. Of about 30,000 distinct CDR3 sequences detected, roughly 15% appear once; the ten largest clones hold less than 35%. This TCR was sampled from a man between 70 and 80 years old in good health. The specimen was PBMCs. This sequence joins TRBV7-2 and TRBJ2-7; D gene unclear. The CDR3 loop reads CASSLTSGYEQYF. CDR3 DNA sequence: TGTGCCAGCAGCCTAACATCCGGCTACGAGCAGTACTTC.